One sample yielded the 26 T cell receptor beta chains listed below, sequenced in a study of a mutant IDH1 vaccine in newly diagnosed glioma. The antigens these receptors bind are not known. Time point: week 11, during vaccination. Vaccine doses each comprised 300 ug of mutant IDH1 20-mer peptide, with topical imiquimod. Method: immunoSEQ multiplex PCR; TCRdb's copy keeps in-frame clones and lacks some. The sample contains just over 35,000 clones, 75% to 90% of which appear only once. The sequencing used peripheral blood mononuclear cells (PBMCs), collected from a glioma patient whose treatment included an IDH1 peptide vaccine. The receptors derive from a woman aged 25 to 39 with glioma. Some clones in this sample may be carry-over from other donors' samples.

This sequence joins TRBV6-5 and TRBJ2-4; D is undetermined. With 8 bases removed from V and 9 bases from J, the gap between germline ends came to 8 bases. The CDR3 has 10 amino acids. Germline V gene lookup returns CDR1 MNHEY and CDR2 SVGAGI. Here the CDR3 reads CASGRSIQYF. The CDR3 nucleotides are TGTGCCAGCGGAAGAAGCATTCAGTACTTC.

The chain employs TRBV7-4 and TRBJ1-3; 7 nucleotides line up with TRBD1. Germline V gene lookup returns CDR1 SGHVT and CDR2 SQSDAQ. Germline trimming cut 5 bases from V and 0 bases from J; bases unmatched to any gene: 4. This CDR3 has 15 amino acids. Written as DNA, the CDR3 is TGTGCCAGCAGCCCAGGGACAGTCTCTGGAAACACCATATATTTT. Encoded protein: CASSPGTVSGNTIYF.

This chain connects TRBV7-6 to TRBJ2-5, with no clear D. The germline CDR1 and CDR2 sequences are SGHVS and FNYEAQ. There are 11 residues in the CDR3. The V and J ends lost 4 bases and 7 bases respectively, with 7 bases between them. The CDR3 nucleotides read TGTGCCAGCAGCTCTCGTGGGACCCAGTACTTC. This codes for CASSSRGTQYF. The full variable domain, its missing parts supplied by reference TRBV7-6 and TRBJ2-5, is GAGVSQSPRYKVTKRGQDVALRCDPISGHVSLYWYRQALGQGPEFLTYFNYEAQQDKSGLPNDRFSAERPEGSISTLTIQRTEQRDSAMYRCASSSRGTQYFGPGTRLLVL.

The rearrangement joins TRBV7-9 to TRBJ2-2, with D possibly being TRBD1 (5 bases). The CDR3 is 13 residues long. Germline V CDR1 and CDR2: SEHNR, FQNEAQ (reference sequence). V lost 5 bases to trimming and J lost 4 bases, with 8 bases between them. CDR3 nucleotide sequence: TGTGCCAGCAGCCCAGGGTTCACCGGGGAGCTGTTTTTT. Translated: CASSPGFTGELFF.

This clone was observed a few times. In DNA form, the CDR3 reads TGCAGCGTTTTGAGGTCGGGACCCGGGGAGCTGTTTTTT. Translation: CSVLRSGPGELFF. V is TRBV29-1 and J is TRBJ2-2; either TRBD1 or TRBD2 may fit D (5 bases each). V shed 5 bases and J shed 6 bases, with 13 bases lying between them. CDR1 SQVTM and CDR2 ANQGSEA come from the germline V gene. The CDR3 runs to 13 residues.

This chain connects TRBV6-1 to TRBJ1-4; 9 positions match TRBD1. This CDR3 comprises 15 residues. V shed 4 bases, J shed 7 bases, and the junction held 7 bases outside the gene matches. Germline CDR1 and CDR2: MNHNS and SASEGT. The CDR3 loop reads CASSAGTGRAEKLFF. DNA for the CDR3: TGTGCCAGCAGTGCCGGGACAGGGCGCGCTGAAAAACTGTTTTTT.

The chain employs TRBV7-8 and TRBJ2-2, with 8 bases aligning to TRBD1. Germline-derived CDR1 and CDR2 are SGHVS and FQNEAQ. V trimming: 5 bases; J trimming: 5 bases; junction bases outside the gene matches: 10. The CDR3 is 16 residues long. This CDR3 reads CASSPLAGGVTGELFF. The CDR3 coding sequence is TGTGCCAGCAGCCCCCTAGCAGGGGGCGTTACCGGGGAGCTGTTTTTT.

The chain employs TRBV10-3 and TRBJ2-5; no firm D call. The germline V and J ends were trimmed by 5 bases and 5 bases, with 9 bases remaining between them. Germline V CDR1 and CDR2: ENHRY, SYGVKD. The CDR3 loop spans 12 amino acids. In DNA, the CDR3 is TGTGCCATCAGTCCCCAGCAGGAGACCCAGTACTTC. Protein: CAISPQQETQYF.

This chain connects TRBV10-3 to TRBJ2-7; D is tentatively TRBD1 or TRBD2 (6 bases each). Germline CDR1 is ENHRY and CDR2 is SYGVKD. V lost 6 bases, J lost 4 bases, and 22 bases lay in between. CDR3 size: 16 residues. The CDR3 sequence is CAISGRRAPGEYEQYF. The CDR3 bases are TGTGCCATCAGCGGACGGAGGGCCCCAGGGGAATACGAGCAGTACTTC.

The chain uses TRBV2 and TRBJ2-5; D not resolved. Germline CDR1 SNHLY, CDR2 FYNNEI. Trimming left V 8 bases short and J 9 bases short, with 19 bases between. This CDR3 has 13 amino acids. The CDR3 DNA sequence: TGTGCCAGCTCCACTGGACCCGAGGTGGCCCAGTACTTC. Translating it yields CASSTGPEVAQYF.

The V call is TRBV19, the J call TRBJ2-1, with D possibly matching TRBD2 (5 bases). Trimming left V 5 bases short and J 3 bases short, with 8 bases between. The CDR3 has 13 amino acids. Germline V gene data show CDR1 as LNHDA and CDR2 as SQIVND (reference sequence). The chain's CDR3 is CASSLGLYNEQFF. CDR3 sequence (DNA): TGTGCCAGTAGTCTAGGACTCTACAATGAGCAGTTCTTC.

This clone was seen once. This chain uses TRBV4-1 with TRBJ2-2; weak D call: TRBD2 (6 bases). The V and J ends lost 5 bases and 1 base respectively, with 23 bases between them. Germline V gene data show CDR1 as MGHRA and CDR2 as YSYEKL. The CDR3 is made up of 19 amino acids. For the CDR3, the DNA is TGCGCCAGCAGCTCAGTAATGGGGACGGGAGACAGGAACACCGGGGAGCTGTTTTTT. It is translated as CASSSVMGTGDRNTGELFF.

This chain joins TRBV7-9 and TRBJ2-7; D unresolved. This CDR3 region has 11 residues. Per the germline V gene, CDR1 is SEHNR and CDR2 is FQNEAQ (reference sequence). The V end was cut by 4 bases, the J end by 3 bases, with 4 bases between. The CDR3 protein is CASSSNYEQYF. The CDR3 bases are TGTGCCAGCAGCTCTAACTACGAGCAGTACTTC.

In nucleotides, the CDR3 is TGTGCCAGCAGTCCTTCACAACGTGGAGGCTACACCTTC. Its translation is CASSPSQRGGYTF. The rearrangement uses TRBV27 and TRBJ1-2, with D hard to call. From germline, CDR1 is MNHEY and CDR2 SMNVEV (reference sequence). The CDR3 has 13 amino acids. Trimming cost V 5 bases and J 8 bases, with 15 bases left between them.

This sequence joins TRBV28 and TRBJ2-2; 8 positions match TRBD1. The CDR3 consists of 14 residues. The ends lost 4 bases at V and 5 bases at J; junction bases unmatched: 3. CDR1 is MDHEN, CDR2 SYDVKM, per germline. CDR3 protein: CASSSTGGTGELFF. DNA for the CDR3: TGTGCCAGCAGTTCCACAGGGGGTACCGGGGAGCTGTTTTTT.

This clone is a singleton in its sample. This chain connects TRBV5-1 to TRBJ2-7; 11 bases align to TRBD2. From germline, CDR1 is SGHRS and CDR2 YFSETQ. V was pared by 1 base and J by 2 bases, with 5 bases of the junction left unmatched. This CDR3 contains 16 residues. Written as DNA, the CDR3 is TGCGCCAGCAGCTTGTCCGGGACTAGCGGCACCTACGAGCAGTACTTC. Translating gives CASSLSGTSGTYEQYF.

This clone is a singleton in its sample. V and J are TRBV10-2 and TRBJ2-5; 7 bases agree with TRBD2. CDR1 and CDR2 from the germline V gene are WSHSY and SAAADI. V lost 8 bases and J lost 5; bases outside the gene matches: 5. The CDR3 runs to 12 residues. The CDR3 DNA follows: TGCGCCAGCGGGGGGGAGACGGAGACCCAGTACTTC. Amino acid sequence: CASGGETETQYF.

This rearrangement joins TRBV14 to TRBJ1-3; D is undetermined. The CDR3 runs 16 residues. The V and J ends lost 1 base and 4 bases respectively, with 14 bases between them. Germline V gene data show CDR1 as SGHDN and CDR2 as FVKESK. The CDR3 DNA is TGTGCCAGCAGCCAAGGGTCTCTCGCGGGAGGAAACACCATATATTTT. As protein: CASSQGSLAGGNTIYF.

The chain's CDR3 is CASSSTALREQYF. CDR3 in DNA: TGTGCCAGCAGCTCGACGGCCTTACGAGAGCAGTACTTC. The chain links TRBV7-8 to TRBJ2-7, with D unresolved. This CDR3 contains 13 residues. Per the germline V gene, CDR1 is SGHVS and CDR2 is FQNEAQ. V gave up 4 bases and J gave up 7 bases, with 14 bases separating them.

Only one count was recorded for this clone. This chain joins TRBV7-9 and TRBJ2-1; possibly TRBD2 for D (5 bases). The CDR3 consists of 15 residues. The germline V gene encodes CDR1 SEHNR and CDR2 FQNEAQ (reference sequence). Trimming shortened V by 5 bases and J by 10 bases, and 21 bases separated the two germline ends. Here the CDR3 reads CASSPDSHPTREQFF. The CDR3 DNA follows: TGTGCCAGCAGCCCGGACTCCCATCCCACGAGGGAGCAGTTCTTC. Looking up the rest from reference TRBV7-9 and TRBJ2-1 gives the full variable domain: DTGVSQNPRHKITKRGQNVTFRCDPISEHNRLYWYRQTLGQGPEFLTYFQNEAQLEKSRLLSDRFSAERPKGSFSTLEIQRTEQGDSAMYLCASSPDSHPTREQFFGPGTRLTVL.

The chain couples TRBV11-2 to TRBJ1-5; 10 nucleotides line up with TRBD1. The CDR3 covers 15 residues. Looked up from germline, CDR1 is SGHAT and CDR2 is FQNNGV. The J segment lost 2 bases and the V segment lost 5 bases, leaving 3 bases of the junction unmatched. DNA for the CDR3: TGTGCCAGCAGCGTGGACAGGGGGGGCAATCAGCCCCAGCATTTT. It codes for CASSVDRGGNQPQHF.

The rearrangement joins TRBV11-2 to TRBJ2-7; D is possibly TRBD1 (6 bases). V lost 1 base, J lost 0 bases, and 10 bases lay in between. Germline V gene lookup returns CDR1 SGHAT and CDR2 FQNNGV. This CDR3 contains 15 residues. As DNA, the CDR3 is TGTGCCAGCAGCTTAGGAGGGGACATCTCCTACGAGCAGTACTTC. This encodes CASSLGGDISYEQYF.

The chain has TRBV5-4 and TRBJ2-1; D may be TRBD2 (6 bases). Germline-derived CDR1 and CDR2 are SGHNT and YYREEE (reference sequence). V shed 0 bases and J shed 8 bases, with 18 bases lying between them. This CDR3 contains 16 residues. CDR3 DNA: TGTGCCAGCAGCTTGGGGGGACTCCGGAGCTTCGATGAGCAGTTCTTC. Protein: CASSLGGLRSFDEQFF.

This chain connects TRBV30 to TRBJ2-6; 8 nucleotides line up with TRBD1. V trimming: 3 bases; J trimming: 1 base; junction bases outside the gene matches: 8. Looked up from germline, CDR1 is GTSNPN and CDR2 is SVGIG (reference sequence). The CDR3 has 17 amino acids. CDR3 in amino acids: CAWRPQGGLSGANVLTF. CDR3 nucleotide sequence: TGTGCCTGGAGACCACAGGGGGGTTTGTCTGGGGCCAACGTCCTGACTTTC.

V usage is TRBV5-6 and J usage is TRBJ2-7, with D unclear. This CDR3 spans 12 amino acids. The germline gives CDR1 SGHDT, CDR2 YYEEEE. The V end was cut by 0 bases, the J end by 4 bases, with 5 bases between. The CDR3 coding sequence is TGTGCCAGCAGCTTGGGTTGGTACGAGCAGTACTTC. This codes for CASSLGWYEQYF.

V usage is TRBV7-9 and J usage is TRBJ1-2; TRBD1 might be the D (5 bases). The ends were cut back, 4 bases at V and 3 bases at J, with 15 bases in the middle. CDR1 is SEHNR, CDR2 FQNEAQ, per germline (reference sequence). The CDR3 runs 15 residues. The CDR3 sequence: CASSSPGLDYYGYTF. In nucleotides, the CDR3 is TGTGCCAGCAGCTCCCCGGGGCTCGATTACTATGGCTACACCTTC.